These T cell receptor beta chains were read from a single sample in a study of tumor-infiltrating lymphocytes in primary liver carcinoma. TCRdb ran MiXCR on the multiplex PCR reads and lists one entry per CDR3 protein. Of some 320,000 distinct CDR3 sequences detected, over 55% appear once; the ten largest clones hold roughly 8.6%. The source material was peripheral blood. Receptors originate from a man aged 35 to 55 with primary liver carcinoma and hepatitis B virus infection. Each CDR3 is given with its conserved first and last residue. The order of the fields is D gene, V gene, clone size, J gene, CDR3 DNA, CDR3 protein. A D gene is named only where the DNA matches it firmly. Size values are once, few and many counts, or a class for expanded clones, and some rows have none.

d_gene: TRBD1
v_gene: TRBV29-1
abundance: .
j_gene: TRBJ2-5
CDR3nt: TGCGGCGTCGACAGGGGAGAGACCCAGTACTTC
CDR3aa: CGVDRGETQYF

d_gene: .
v_gene: TRBV7-8
abundance: many
j_gene: TRBJ1-1
CDR3nt: TGTGCCAGCAGCTTCCGGGGCCTGAACACTGAAGCTTTCTTT
CDR3aa: CASSFRGLNTEAFF

d_gene: TRBD2
v_gene: TRBV6-2/TRBV6-3
abundance: many
j_gene: TRBJ2-1
CDR3nt: TGTGCCAGCAGTTCTGGACTAGCGGGAGAATGGCAGTTCTTC
CDR3aa: CASSSGLAGEWQFF

d_gene: .
v_gene: TRBV4-2
abundance: once
j_gene: TRBJ1-6
CDR3nt: TGTACCAGCAGCCAAGATTTCCCAGTATGGTCACCCCTCCACTTT
CDR3aa: CTSSQDFPVWSPLHF

d_gene: TRBD2
v_gene: TRBV12-3/TRBV12-4
abundance: many
j_gene: TRBJ2-5
CDR3nt: TGTGCCAGCATCACGGGAGGGATTGAAGAGACCCAGTACTTC
CDR3aa: CASITGGIEETQYF

d_gene: .
v_gene: TRBV10-3
abundance: many
j_gene: TRBJ1-2
CDR3nt: TGTGCCATCAGTGAGTCGATGGCAGCTAACTATGGCTACACCTTC
CDR3aa: CAISESMAANYGYTF

d_gene: .
v_gene: TRBV11-2
abundance: .
j_gene: TRBJ1-6
CDR3nt: TGTGCCAGCAGGGCCATCGAAGGTGCTAATTCACCCCTCCGCTTT
CDR3aa: CASRAIEGANSPLRF

d_gene: .
v_gene: TRBV28
abundance: .
j_gene: TRBJ1-1
CDR3nt: TGTGCCAGCAGTTTAATATATGAAGCTTTCTTT
CDR3aa: CASSLIYEAFF

d_gene: TRBD2
v_gene: TRBV7-8
abundance: .
j_gene: TRBJ2-7
CDR3nt: TGTGCCAGCAGCTTAGCGGGGGAGGGAGAGCAGTACTTC
CDR3aa: CASSLAGEGEQYF

d_gene: .
v_gene: TRBV6-6
abundance: .
j_gene: TRBJ1-3
CDR3nt: TGTGCCAGCAAAAAAGTCGGCTTAATCGGGGACACCATATATTTT
CDR3aa: CASKKVGLIGDTIYF

d_gene: TRBD2
v_gene: TRBV6-5
abundance: .
j_gene: TRBJ2-1
CDR3nt: TGTACCAGCTCCCCAGGTCTAGCGGGAGTTAATGAGCAGTCCTTC
CDR3aa: CTSSPGLAGVNEQSF

d_gene: TRBD2
v_gene: TRBV5-4
abundance: once
j_gene: TRBJ2-3
CDR3nt: TGTGCCAGCAGCCCCGGGAGGATGGGGGCAGATACGCAGTATTTT
CDR3aa: CASSPGRMGADTQYF

d_gene: .
v_gene: TRBV12-3/TRBV12-4
abundance: many
j_gene: TRBJ2-2
CDR3nt: TGTGCCAGCAGTTTGATGGAGTTCGGGGAGCTGTTTTTT
CDR3aa: CASSLMEFGELFF

d_gene: .
v_gene: TRBV11-1
abundance: .
j_gene: TRBJ2-1
CDR3nt: TGTGCCAACAGCTTAGCGCGGGGGCAGAGCAATGAGCAGTTCTTC
CDR3aa: CANSLARGQSNEQFF

d_gene: TRBD1
v_gene: TRBV4-1
abundance: .
j_gene: TRBJ2-6
CDR3nt: TGCGCCAGCAGCCAAGAGGGACAGGGGTCTGGGGCCAACGCCCTGATTTTC
CDR3aa: CASSQEGQGSGANALIF

d_gene: TRBD1
v_gene: TRBV6-6
abundance: .
j_gene: TRBJ2-7
CDR3nt: TGTGCCACCCAGACAGGGTCAAGCGAGCAGTACTTC
CDR3aa: CATQTGSSEQYF

d_gene: .
v_gene: TRBV13
abundance: many
j_gene: TRBJ1-2
CDR3nt: TGTGCCAGCAGCACTCTCCCGGGAGGCTACACCTTC
CDR3aa: CASSTLPGGYTF

d_gene: .
v_gene: TRBV5-4
abundance: many
j_gene: TRBJ1-5
CDR3nt: TGTGCCAGCAGCGTGGACGGGAATCAGCCCCAGCATTTT
CDR3aa: CASSVDGNQPQHF

d_gene: .
v_gene: TRBV28
abundance: few
j_gene: TRBJ2-7
CDR3nt: TGTGCCAGCACCAATGGGATTAGTAGCTCGTACGAGCAGTACTTC
CDR3aa: CASTNGISSSYEQYF